This T cell receptor beta chain was identified during a study of T cells in localized non-small cell lung cancer. Sequencing was performed with immunoSEQ multiplex PCR; in TCRdb, only in-frame clones are kept and a portion is missing. The data contain 13,000 to 15,000 clones, about nine tenths of them singletons. CDR1 LNHDA and CDR2 SQIVND come from the germline V gene (reference sequence). This CDR3 comprises 14 residues. Trimming took 5 bases from V and 9 from J, leaving 17 bases between them. The TCR comes from a man between 40 and 69 years old with stage III lung adenocarcinoma. The sample was peripheral blood mononuclear cells, taken before any cancer treatment. V gene TRBV19 combines with J gene TRBJ2-1; maybe TRBD1 (6 bases). The CDR3, as DNA: TGTGCCAGTAGTTTGGGGCAGGGGAATTTTGAGCAGTTCTTC. As protein: CASSLGQGNFEQFF.